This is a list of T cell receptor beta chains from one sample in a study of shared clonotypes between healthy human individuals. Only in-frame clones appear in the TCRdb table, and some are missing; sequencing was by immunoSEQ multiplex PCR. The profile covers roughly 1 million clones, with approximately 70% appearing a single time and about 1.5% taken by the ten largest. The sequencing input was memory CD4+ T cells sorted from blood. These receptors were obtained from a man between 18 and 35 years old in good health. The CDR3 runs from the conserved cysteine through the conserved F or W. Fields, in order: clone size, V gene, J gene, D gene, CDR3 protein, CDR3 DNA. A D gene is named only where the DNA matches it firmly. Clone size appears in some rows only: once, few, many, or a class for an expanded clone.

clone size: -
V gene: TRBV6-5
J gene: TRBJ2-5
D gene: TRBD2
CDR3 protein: CASSYLAGGQETQYF
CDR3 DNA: TGTGCCAGCAGTTACTTAGCGGGAGGGCAAGAGACCCAGTACTTC

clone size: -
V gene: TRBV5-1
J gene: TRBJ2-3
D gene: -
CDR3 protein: CASTLGTDTQYF
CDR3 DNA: TGCGCCAGCACTCTGGGGACAGATACGCAGTATTTT

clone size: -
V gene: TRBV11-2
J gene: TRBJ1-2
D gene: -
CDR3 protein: CASSVGHQDYGYTF
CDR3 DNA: TGTGCCAGCAGCGTGGGACACCAGGACTATGGCTACACCTTC

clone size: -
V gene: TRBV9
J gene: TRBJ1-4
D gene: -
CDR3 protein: CASSEGIPNEKLFF
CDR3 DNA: TGTGCCAGCAGCGAGGGGATACCTAATGAAAAACTGTTTTTT

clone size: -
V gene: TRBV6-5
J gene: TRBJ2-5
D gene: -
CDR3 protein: CASSYIGERRETQYF
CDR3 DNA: TGTGCCAGCAGTTACATTGGGGAGAGGAGGGAGACCCAGTACTTC

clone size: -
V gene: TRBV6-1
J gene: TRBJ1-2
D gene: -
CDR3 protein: CASSEPGTRGGYGYTF
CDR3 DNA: TGTGCCAGCAGTGAGCCAGGAACCAGGGGCGGCTATGGCTACACCTTC

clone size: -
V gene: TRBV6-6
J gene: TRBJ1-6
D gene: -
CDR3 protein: CASSYSSGRASPLHF
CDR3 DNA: TGTGCCAGCAGTTACTCATCTGGGCGGGCTTCACCCCTCCACTTT

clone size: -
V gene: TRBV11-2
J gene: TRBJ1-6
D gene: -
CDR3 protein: CASSAGPLNSPLHF
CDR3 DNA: TGTGCCAGCAGCGCGGGGCCCCTTAATTCACCCCTCCACTTT

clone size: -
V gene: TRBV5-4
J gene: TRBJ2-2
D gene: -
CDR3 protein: CASSRLEEGTGELFF
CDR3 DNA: TGTGCCAGCAGTCGACTAGAAGAGGGGACCGGGGAGCTGTTTTTT

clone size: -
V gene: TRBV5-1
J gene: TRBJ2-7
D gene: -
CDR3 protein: CASQRGSSYEQYF
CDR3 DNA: TGCGCCAGTCAAAGAGGGAGCTCCTACGAGCAGTACTTC

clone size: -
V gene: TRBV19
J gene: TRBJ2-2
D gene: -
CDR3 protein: CASKTLGTGELFF
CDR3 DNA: TGTGCCAGCAAAACCCTGGGCACCGGGGAGCTGTTTTTT

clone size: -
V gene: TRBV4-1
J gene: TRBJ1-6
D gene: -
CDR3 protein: CASSQTNRVISRSPLHF
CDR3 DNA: TGCGCCAGCAGCCAGACTAACCGGGTCATCAGCCGTTCACCCCTCCACTTT

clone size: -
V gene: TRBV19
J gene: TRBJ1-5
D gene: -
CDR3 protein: CASSKSQRYQPQHF
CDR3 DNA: TGTGCCAGTAGTAAGTCCCAGAGATATCAGCCCCAGCATTTT

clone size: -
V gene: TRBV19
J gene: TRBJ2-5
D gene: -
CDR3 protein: CASSESNRIRETQYF
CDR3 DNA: TGTGCCAGTAGTGAAAGCAATAGAATCCGGGAGACCCAGTACTTC

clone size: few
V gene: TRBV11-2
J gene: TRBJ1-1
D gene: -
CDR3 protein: CASSRRGGATEAFF
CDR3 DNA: TGTGCCAGCAGCCGCAGGGGTGGGGCCACTGAAGCTTTCTTT

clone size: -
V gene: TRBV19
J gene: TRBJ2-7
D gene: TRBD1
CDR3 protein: CATRGQGMYEQYF
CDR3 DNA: TGTGCCACCAGGGGACAGGGTATGTACGAGCAGTACTTC

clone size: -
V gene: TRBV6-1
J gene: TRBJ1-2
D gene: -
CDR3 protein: CASSGGQEGNYGYTF
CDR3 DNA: TGTGCCAGCAGTGGGGGGCAGGAGGGTAACTATGGCTACACCTTC

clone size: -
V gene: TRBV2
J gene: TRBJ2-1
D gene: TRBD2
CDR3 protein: CASSARTSGGMQFF
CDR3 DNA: TGTGCCAGCAGTGCCCGGACTAGCGGGGGTATGCAGTTCTTC

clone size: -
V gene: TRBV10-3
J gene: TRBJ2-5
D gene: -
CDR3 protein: CAISTPNQETQYF
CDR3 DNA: TGTGCCATCAGTACGCCAAACCAAGAGACCCAGTACTTC

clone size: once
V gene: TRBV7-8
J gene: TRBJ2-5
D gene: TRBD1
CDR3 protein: CASRPGQGQETQYF
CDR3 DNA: TGTGCCAGCAGACCTGGACAGGGGCAAGAGACCCAGTACTTC

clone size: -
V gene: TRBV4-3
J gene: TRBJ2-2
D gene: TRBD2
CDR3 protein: CASSQKTVAGGGTGELFF
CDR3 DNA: TGCGCCAGCAGCCAAAAAACAGTAGCGGGAGGAGGCACCGGGGAGCTGTTTTTT

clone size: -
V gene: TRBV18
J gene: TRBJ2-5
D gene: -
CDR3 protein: CASSRTRLQETQYF
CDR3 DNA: TGTGCCAGCTCACGTACTCGCTTACAAGAGACCCAGTACTTC

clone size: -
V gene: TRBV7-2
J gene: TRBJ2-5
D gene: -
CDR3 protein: CASSLLIQETQYF
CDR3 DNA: TGTGCCAGCAGCTTATTAATCCAAGAGACCCAGTACTTC

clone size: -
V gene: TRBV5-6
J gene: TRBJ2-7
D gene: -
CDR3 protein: CASSRGSSYEQYF
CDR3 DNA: TGTGCCAGCAGCCGTGGGTCCTCCTACGAGCAGTACTTC

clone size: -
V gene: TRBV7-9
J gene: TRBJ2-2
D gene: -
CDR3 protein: CASSSPGELFF
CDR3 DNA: TGTGCCAGCAGCTCCCCAGGGGAGCTGTTTTTT

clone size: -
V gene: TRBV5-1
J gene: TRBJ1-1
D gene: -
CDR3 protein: CASSLEQLNTEAFF
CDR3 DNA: TGCGCCAGCAGCTTGGAACAGCTAAACACTGAAGCTTTCTTT

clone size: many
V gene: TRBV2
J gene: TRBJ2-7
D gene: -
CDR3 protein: CASSGSSKNEQYF
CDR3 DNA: TGTGCCAGCAGTGGTAGTAGTAAGAACGAGCAGTACTTC

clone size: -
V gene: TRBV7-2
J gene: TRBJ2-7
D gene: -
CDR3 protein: CASSPQNPGRTRLYF
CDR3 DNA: TGTGCCAGCAGCCCACAGAACCCGGGTCGAACGCGGCTGTACTTC